This T cell receptor beta chain came from a study of CD8+ T cells in alopecia areata. Study-level background: Those patients who were treated received oral tofacitinib, which was given at 5 to 10 mg twice daily for moderate-to-severe alopecia areata. Tofacitinib dosing lasted 6 to 18 months, which was then followed by 6 months off drug.

Reverse transcribed after extraction, RNA yielded cDNA as the sequencing template. Data came from immunoSEQ multiplex PCR; TCRdb stores just in-frame clones and leaves some out. This sample has about 200,000 clones, with around 62% found just once. Only one count was recorded for this clone. Germline lookup yields CDR1 SNHLY and CDR2 FYNNEI. V shed 8 bases and J 1 base; nucleotides not matched to a gene: 8. CDR3 length equals 15 residues. V usage is TRBV2 and J usage is TRBJ2-5; 9 nucleotides line up with TRBD1. The source of this sequence is a human donor with alopecia areata. The source material was CD4+ T cells sorted from blood, sampled at week 0. The CDR3, as DNA: TGTGCCAGCGACCGGGACAGGGAGCCCCAAGAGACCCAGTACTTC. Protein: CASDRDREPQETQYF. Drawing the rest from reference TRBV2 and TRBJ2-5, the complete variable domain is EPEVTQTPSHQVTQMGQEVILRCVPISNHLYFYWYRQILGQKVEFLVSFYNNEISEKSEIFDDQFSVERPDGSNFTLKIRSTKLEDSAMYFCASDRDREPQETQYFGPGTRLLVL.